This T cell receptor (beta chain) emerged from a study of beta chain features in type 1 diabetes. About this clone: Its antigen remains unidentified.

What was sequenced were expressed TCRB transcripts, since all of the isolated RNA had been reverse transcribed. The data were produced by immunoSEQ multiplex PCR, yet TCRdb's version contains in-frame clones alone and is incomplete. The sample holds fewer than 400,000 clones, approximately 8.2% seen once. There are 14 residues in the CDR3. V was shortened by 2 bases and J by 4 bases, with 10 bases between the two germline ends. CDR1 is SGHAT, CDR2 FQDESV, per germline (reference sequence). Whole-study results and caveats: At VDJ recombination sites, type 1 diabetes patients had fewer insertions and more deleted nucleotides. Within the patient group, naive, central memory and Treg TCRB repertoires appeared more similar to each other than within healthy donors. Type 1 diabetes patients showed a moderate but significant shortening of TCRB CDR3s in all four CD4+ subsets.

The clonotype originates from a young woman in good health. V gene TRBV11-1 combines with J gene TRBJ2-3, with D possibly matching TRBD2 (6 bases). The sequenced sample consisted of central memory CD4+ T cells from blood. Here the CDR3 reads CASSLTGTADTQYF. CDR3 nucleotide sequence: TGTGCCAGCAGCTTAACCGGGACTGCAGATACGCAGTATTTT. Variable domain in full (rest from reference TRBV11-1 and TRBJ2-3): EAEVAQSPRYKITEKSQAVAFWCDPISGHATLYWYRQILGQGPELLVQFQDESVVDDSQLPKDRFSAERLKGVDSTLKIQPAELGDSAMYLCASSLTGTADTQYFGPGTRLTVL.